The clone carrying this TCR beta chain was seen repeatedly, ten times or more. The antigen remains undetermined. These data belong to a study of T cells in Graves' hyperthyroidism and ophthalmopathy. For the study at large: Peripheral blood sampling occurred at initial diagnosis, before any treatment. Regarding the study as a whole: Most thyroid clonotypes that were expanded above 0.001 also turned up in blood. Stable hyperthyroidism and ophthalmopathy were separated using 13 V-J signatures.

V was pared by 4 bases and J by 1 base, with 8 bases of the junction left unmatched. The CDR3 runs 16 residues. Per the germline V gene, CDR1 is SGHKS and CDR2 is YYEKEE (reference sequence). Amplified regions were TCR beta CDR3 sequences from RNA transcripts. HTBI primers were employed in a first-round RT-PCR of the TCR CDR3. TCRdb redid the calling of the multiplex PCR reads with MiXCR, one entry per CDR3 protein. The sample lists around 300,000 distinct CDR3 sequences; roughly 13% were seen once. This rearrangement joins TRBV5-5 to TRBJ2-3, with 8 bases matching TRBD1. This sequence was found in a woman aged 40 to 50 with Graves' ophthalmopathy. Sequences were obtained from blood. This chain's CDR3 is CASSTGTGHRTDTQYF. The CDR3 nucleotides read TGTGCCAGCAGCACAGGGACAGGACATCGCACAGATACGCAGTATTTT.